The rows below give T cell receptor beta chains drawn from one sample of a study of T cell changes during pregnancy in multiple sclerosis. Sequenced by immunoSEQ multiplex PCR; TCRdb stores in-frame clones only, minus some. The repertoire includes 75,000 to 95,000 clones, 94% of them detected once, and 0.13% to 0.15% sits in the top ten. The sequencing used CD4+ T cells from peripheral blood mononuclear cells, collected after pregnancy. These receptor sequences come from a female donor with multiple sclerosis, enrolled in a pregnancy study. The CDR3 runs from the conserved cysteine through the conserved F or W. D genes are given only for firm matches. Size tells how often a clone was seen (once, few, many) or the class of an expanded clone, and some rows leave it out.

CDR3: CASTPDRTRGGELFF
DNA: TGTGCCAGTACCCCGGACAGGACCCGCGGAGGGGAGCTGTTTTTT
J: TRBJ2-2
size: NA
V: TRBV19
D: TRBD1

CDR3: CASSFDRGRAREQYF
DNA: TGTGCCAGCAGTTTTGATCGCGGGAGGGCGCGGGAGCAGTACTTC
J: TRBJ2-7
size: once
V: TRBV28
D: TRBD2

CDR3: CASSIQGLNYGYTF
DNA: TGTGCCAGCAGCATCCAGGGGTTGAACTATGGCTACACCTTC
J: TRBJ1-2
size: NA
V: TRBV7-9
D: NA

CDR3: CASSSGLAGPYNEQFF
DNA: TGTGCCAGCAGTTCGGGACTAGCGGGACCTTACAATGAGCAGTTCTTC
J: TRBJ2-1
size: NA
V: TRBV27
D: TRBD2

CDR3: CASSIEREKLFF
DNA: TGTGCCAGTAGTATCGAGAGGGAAAAACTGTTTTTT
J: TRBJ1-4
size: NA
V: TRBV19
D: NA

CDR3: CARSFGQPYEQYF
DNA: TGTGCCAGAAGCTTCGGACAGCCCTACGAGCAGTACTTC
J: TRBJ2-7
size: NA
V: TRBV7-5
D: NA

CDR3: CASSHGQGVAYTF
DNA: TGTGCCAGCTCGCACGGACAGGGCGTCGCCTACACCTTC
J: TRBJ1-2
size: NA
V: TRBV18
D: TRBD1

CDR3: CSVRGLGNQPQHF
DNA: TGCAGCGTAAGGGGGTTAGGGAATCAGCCCCAGCATTTT
J: TRBJ1-5
size: NA
V: TRBV29-1
D: NA

CDR3: CASRPSGRYNEQFF
DNA: TGTGCCAGTAGACCTAGCGGGAGATACAATGAGCAGTTCTTC
J: TRBJ2-1
size: NA
V: TRBV19
D: TRBD2

CDR3: CASSGSFSGANVLTF
DNA: TGTGCCAGCAGTGGGAGTTTCTCTGGGGCCAACGTCCTGACTTTC
J: TRBJ2-6
size: NA
V: TRBV2
D: NA

CDR3: CASSLWTGKALSGANVLTF
DNA: TGTGCCAGCAGTTTATGGACAGGGAAAGCTCTATCTGGGGCCAACGTCCTGACTTTC
J: TRBJ2-6
size: NA
V: TRBV28
D: TRBD1

CDR3: CASSFQGRGEQYF
DNA: TGTGCCAGCAGCTTCCAAGGGAGGGGCGAGCAGTACTTC
J: TRBJ2-7
size: few
V: TRBV5-4
D: TRBD2

CDR3: CASSNGGGPYEQYF
DNA: TGTGCCAGCAGCAACGGGGGGGGGCCCTACGAGCAGTACTTC
J: TRBJ2-7
size: once
V: TRBV7-2
D: TRBD2

CDR3: CASSVGTGYGYTF
DNA: TGTGCCAGCAGCGTAGGTACTGGCTATGGCTACACCTTC
J: TRBJ1-2
size: NA
V: TRBV9
D: NA

CDR3: CASSPRSIALHEQYF
DNA: TGTGCCAGCTCACCTAGATCTATCGCTCTCCACGAGCAGTACTTC
J: TRBJ2-7
size: NA
V: TRBV18
D: NA

CDR3: CASSRQASISGANVLTF
DNA: TGTGCCAGCAGTAGACAGGCCTCTATCTCTGGGGCCAACGTCCTGACTTTC
J: TRBJ2-6
size: NA
V: TRBV27
D: NA

CDR3: CSVVTDSGANVLTF
DNA: TGCAGCGTTGTGACAGACTCTGGGGCCAACGTCCTGACTTTC
J: TRBJ2-6
size: NA
V: TRBV29-1
D: NA

CDR3: CASSLQGDTEAFF
DNA: TGTGCCAGCAGCTTGCAGGGGGACACTGAAGCTTTCTTT
J: TRBJ1-1
size: NA
V: TRBV5-4
D: TRBD1

CDR3: CASSLKVGAGMNTEAFF
DNA: TGTGCCAGCAGTTTAAAAGTGGGGGCAGGAATGAACACTGAAGCTTTCTTT
J: TRBJ1-1
size: NA
V: TRBV28
D: NA

CDR3: CASSRTGTGPYGYTF
DNA: TGTGCCAGCAGCCGAACCGGGACAGGCCCATATGGCTACACCTTC
J: TRBJ1-2
size: NA
V: TRBV7-8
D: TRBD1

CDR3: CASSMGQGRNQPQHF
DNA: TGTGCCAGTAGTATGGGTCAGGGGAGAAATCAGCCCCAGCATTTT
J: TRBJ1-5
size: NA
V: TRBV19
D: NA

CDR3: CASSPISQSGTDTQYF
DNA: TGTGCCAGCTCACCAATTTCCCAATCAGGCACAGATACGCAGTATTTT
J: TRBJ2-3
size: NA
V: TRBV18
D: NA

CDR3: CASSLSSGDRGNTIYF
DNA: TGTGCCAGCAGCTTATCTTCCGGAGACAGGGGAAACACCATATATTTT
J: TRBJ1-3
size: NA
V: TRBV11-2
D: NA

CDR3: CSAREVYGYTF
DNA: TGCAGTGCCCGAGAGGTTTATGGCTACACCTTC
J: TRBJ1-2
size: NA
V: TRBV20-1
D: NA

CDR3: CASSLLWGGTTGNEQFF
DNA: TGTGCCAGCAGCTTGCTTTGGGGAGGGACTACAGGCAATGAGCAGTTCTTC
J: TRBJ2-1
size: NA
V: TRBV5-5
D: TRBD2

CDR3: CASSPPGAYSNQPQHF
DNA: TGTGCCAGCTCACCACCGGGAGCTTATAGCAATCAGCCCCAGCATTTT
J: TRBJ1-5
size: NA
V: TRBV18
D: NA

CDR3: CASGRWTSGSDEQYF
DNA: TGTGCCAGCGGAAGATGGACTAGCGGGAGCGATGAGCAGTACTTC
J: TRBJ2-7
size: NA
V: TRBV11-2
D: TRBD2

CDR3: CASSFRVNTGELFF
DNA: TGTGCCAGCAGCTTCCGAGTGAACACCGGGGAGCTGTTTTTT
J: TRBJ2-2
size: NA
V: TRBV7-9
D: NA

CDR3: CASSPGQGRTNEKLFF
DNA: TGTGCCAGCAGCCCGGGACAGGGAAGAACTAATGAAAAACTGTTTTTT
J: TRBJ1-4
size: NA
V: TRBV5-4
D: TRBD1

CDR3: CASSLGSGGTF
DNA: TGTGCCAGCAGTTTAGGGTCAGGGGGGACCTTC
J: TRBJ1-2
size: once
V: TRBV28
D: TRBD1

CDR3: CASGLAGGAGELFF
DNA: TGCGCCAGCGGACTGGCGGGAGGCGCCGGGGAGCTGTTTTTT
J: TRBJ2-2
size: once
V: TRBV5-1
D: TRBD2

CDR3: CAWTIGATDTQYF
DNA: TGTGCCTGGACCATAGGGGCCACAGATACGCAGTATTTT
J: TRBJ2-3
size: few
V: TRBV30
D: NA

CDR3: CASRTLTAVTGELFF
DNA: TGTGCCAGCAGGACCCTGACAGCCGTCACCGGGGAGCTGTTTTTT
J: TRBJ2-2
size: NA
V: TRBV28
D: NA

CDR3: CASSLSTGTKNIQYF
DNA: TGTGCCAGCAGCTTAAGCACCGGGACCAAAAACATTCAGTACTTC
J: TRBJ2-4
size: NA
V: TRBV7-8
D: NA

CDR3: CAGHGDTQYF
DNA: TGCGCCGGGCATGGAGATACGCAGTATTTT
J: TRBJ2-3
size: NA
V: TRBV10-1
D: NA

CDR3: CASSTQSTGGEQETQYF
DNA: TGTGCCAGTAGTACACAATCGACAGGGGGTGAACAAGAGACCCAGTACTTC
J: TRBJ2-5
size: NA
V: TRBV19
D: TRBD1

CDR3: CASSLVDRYTGELFF
DNA: TGTGCCAGCAGCTTGGTGGACAGGTACACCGGGGAGCTGTTTTTT
J: TRBJ2-2
size: NA
V: TRBV5-6
D: TRBD1